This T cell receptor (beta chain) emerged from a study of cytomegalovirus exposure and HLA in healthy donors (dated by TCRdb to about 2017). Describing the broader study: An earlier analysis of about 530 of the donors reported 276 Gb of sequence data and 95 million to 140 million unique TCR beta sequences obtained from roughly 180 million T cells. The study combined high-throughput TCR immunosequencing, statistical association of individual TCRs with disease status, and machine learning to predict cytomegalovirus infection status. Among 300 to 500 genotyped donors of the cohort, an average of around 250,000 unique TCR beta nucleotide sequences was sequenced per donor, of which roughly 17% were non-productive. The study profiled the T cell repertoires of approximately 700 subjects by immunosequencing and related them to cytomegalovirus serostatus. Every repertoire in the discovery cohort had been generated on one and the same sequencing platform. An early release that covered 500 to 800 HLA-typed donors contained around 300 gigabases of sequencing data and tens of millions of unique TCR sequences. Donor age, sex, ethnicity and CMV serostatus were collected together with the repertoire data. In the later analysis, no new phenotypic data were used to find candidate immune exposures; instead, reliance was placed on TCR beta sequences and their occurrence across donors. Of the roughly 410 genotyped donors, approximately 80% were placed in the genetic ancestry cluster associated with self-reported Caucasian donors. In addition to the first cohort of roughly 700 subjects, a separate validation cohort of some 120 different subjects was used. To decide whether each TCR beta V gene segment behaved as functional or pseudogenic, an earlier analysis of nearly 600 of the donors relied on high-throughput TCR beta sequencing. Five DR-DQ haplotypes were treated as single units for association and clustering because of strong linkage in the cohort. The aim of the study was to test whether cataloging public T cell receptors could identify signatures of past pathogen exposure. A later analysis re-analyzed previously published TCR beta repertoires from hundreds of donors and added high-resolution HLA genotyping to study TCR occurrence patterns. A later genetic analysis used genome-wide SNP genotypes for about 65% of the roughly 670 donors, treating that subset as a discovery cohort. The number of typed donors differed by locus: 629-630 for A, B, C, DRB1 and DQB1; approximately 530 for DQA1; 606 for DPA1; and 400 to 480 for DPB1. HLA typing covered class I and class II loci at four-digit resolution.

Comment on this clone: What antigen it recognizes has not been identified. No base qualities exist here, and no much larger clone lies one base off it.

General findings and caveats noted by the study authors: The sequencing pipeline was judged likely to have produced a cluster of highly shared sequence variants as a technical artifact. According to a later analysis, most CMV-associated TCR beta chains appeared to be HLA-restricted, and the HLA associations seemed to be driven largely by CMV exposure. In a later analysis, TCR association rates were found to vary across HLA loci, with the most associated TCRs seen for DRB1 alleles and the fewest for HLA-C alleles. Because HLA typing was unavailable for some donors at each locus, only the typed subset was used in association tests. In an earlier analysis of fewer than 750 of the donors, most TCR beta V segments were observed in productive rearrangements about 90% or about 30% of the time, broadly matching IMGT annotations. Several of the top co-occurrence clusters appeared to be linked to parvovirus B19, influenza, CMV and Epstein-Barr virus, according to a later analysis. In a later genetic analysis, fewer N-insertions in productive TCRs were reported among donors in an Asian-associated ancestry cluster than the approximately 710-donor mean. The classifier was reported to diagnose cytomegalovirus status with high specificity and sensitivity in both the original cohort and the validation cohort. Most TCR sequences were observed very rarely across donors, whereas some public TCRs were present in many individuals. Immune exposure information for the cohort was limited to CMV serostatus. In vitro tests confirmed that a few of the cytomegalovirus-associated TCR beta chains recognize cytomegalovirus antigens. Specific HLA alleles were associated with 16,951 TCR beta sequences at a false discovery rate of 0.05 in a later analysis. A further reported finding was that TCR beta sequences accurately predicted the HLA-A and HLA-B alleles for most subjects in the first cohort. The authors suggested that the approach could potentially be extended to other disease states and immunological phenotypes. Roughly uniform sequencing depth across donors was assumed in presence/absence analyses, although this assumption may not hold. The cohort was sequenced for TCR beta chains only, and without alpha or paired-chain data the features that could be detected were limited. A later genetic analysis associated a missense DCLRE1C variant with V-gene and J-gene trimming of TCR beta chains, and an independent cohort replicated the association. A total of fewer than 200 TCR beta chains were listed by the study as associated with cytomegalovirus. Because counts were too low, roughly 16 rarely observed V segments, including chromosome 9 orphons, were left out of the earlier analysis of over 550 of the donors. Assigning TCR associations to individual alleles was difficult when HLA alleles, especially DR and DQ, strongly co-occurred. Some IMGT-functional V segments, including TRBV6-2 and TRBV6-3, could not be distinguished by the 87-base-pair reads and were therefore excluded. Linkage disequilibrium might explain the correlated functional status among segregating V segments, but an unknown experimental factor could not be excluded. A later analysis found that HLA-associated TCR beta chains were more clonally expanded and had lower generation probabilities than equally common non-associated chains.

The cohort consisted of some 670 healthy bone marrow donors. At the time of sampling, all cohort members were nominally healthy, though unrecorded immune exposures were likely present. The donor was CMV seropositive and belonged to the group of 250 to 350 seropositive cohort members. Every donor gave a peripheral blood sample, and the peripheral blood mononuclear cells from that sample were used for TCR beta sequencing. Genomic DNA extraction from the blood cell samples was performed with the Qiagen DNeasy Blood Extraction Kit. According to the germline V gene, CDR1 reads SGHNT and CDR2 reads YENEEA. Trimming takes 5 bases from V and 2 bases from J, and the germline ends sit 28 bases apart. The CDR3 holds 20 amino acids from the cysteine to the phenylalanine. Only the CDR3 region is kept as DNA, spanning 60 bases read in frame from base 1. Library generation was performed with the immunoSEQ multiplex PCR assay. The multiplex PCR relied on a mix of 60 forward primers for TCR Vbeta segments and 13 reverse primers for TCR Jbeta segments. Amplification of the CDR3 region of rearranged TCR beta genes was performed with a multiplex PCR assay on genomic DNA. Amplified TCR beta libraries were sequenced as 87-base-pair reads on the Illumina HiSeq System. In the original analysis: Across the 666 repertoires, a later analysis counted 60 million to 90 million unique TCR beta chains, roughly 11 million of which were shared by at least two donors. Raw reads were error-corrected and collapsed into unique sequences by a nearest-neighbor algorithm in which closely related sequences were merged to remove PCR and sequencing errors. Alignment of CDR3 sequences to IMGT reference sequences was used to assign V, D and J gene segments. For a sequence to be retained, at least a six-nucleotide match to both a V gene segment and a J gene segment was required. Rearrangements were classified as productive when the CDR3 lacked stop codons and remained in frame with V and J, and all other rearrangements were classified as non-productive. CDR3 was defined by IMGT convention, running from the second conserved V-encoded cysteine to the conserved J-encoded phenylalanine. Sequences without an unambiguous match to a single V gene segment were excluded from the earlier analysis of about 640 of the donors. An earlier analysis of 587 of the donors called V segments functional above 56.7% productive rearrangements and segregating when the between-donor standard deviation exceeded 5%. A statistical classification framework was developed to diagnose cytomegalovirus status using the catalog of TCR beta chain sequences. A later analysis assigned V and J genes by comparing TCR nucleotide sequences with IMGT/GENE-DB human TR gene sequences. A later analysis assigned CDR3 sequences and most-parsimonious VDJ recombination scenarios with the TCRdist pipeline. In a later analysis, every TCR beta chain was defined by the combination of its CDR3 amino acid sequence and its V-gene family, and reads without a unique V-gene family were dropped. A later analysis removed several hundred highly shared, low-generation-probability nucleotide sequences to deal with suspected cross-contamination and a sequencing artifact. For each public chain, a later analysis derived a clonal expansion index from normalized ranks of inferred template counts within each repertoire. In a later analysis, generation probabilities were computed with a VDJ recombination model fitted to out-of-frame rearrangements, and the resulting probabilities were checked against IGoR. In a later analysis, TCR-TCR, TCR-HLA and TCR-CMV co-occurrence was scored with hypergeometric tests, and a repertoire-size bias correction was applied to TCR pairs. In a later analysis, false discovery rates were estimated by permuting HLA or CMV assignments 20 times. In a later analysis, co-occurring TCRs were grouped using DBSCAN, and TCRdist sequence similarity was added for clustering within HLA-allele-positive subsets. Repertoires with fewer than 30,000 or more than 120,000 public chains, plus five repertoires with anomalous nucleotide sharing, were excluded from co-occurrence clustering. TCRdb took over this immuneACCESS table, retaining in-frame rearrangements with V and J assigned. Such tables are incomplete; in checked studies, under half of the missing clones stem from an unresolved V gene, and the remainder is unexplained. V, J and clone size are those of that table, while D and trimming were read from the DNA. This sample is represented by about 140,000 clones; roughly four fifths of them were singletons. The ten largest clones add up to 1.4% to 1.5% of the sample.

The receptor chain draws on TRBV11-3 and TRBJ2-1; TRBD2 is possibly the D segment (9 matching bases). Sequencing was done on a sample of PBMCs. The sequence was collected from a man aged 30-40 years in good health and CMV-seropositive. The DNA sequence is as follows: TGTGCCAGCAGCGTACAGGGGGGGATTAGCGGGAGAGGAACCTACAATGAGCAGTTCTTC. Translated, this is CASSVQGGISGRGTYNEQFF.